Below, one T cell receptor beta chain is given with its context. The same CDR3 arises from other DNA sequences in this sample as well. In the study's own analysis: From reference gene primer amplification, estimates of nucleated cell counts were derived. Measured with immunoSEQ multiplex PCR; TCRdb has only the in-frame clones, and not every one. V and J calls and clone size are those listed in that table; D and trimming were worked out from the DNA. The sample carries about 130,000 clones, about 85% recorded once. The V gene lost 4 bases and the J gene lost 1 base, with 14 bases spanning the gap. The CDR3 runs to 16 residues. From germline, CDR1 is SGHRS and CDR2 YFSETQ. The entry originates in a study of blood T cell repertoires in COVID-19. Study details: The origin of the acute and convalescent COVID-19 samples was the United States, Italy and Spain. PBMCs, B-cell-depleted T cells, or T cells provided the cDNA or gDNA that made up the material.

The sequence was obtained from a man in his sixties with acute or convalescent COVID-19. Sequencing was done on a sample of peripheral blood. The chain joins TRBV5-1 to TRBJ2-2, with D maybe TRBD2 (6 bases). The CDR3 bases are TGCGCCAGCAGCCCTCGGGGTAGCGGGAACACCGGGGAGCTGTTTTTT. Translating gives CASSPRGSGNTGELFF. The complete variable domain, with remaining parts taken from reference TRBV5-1 and TRBJ2-2, reads KAGVTQTPRYLIKTRGQQVTLSCSPISGHRSVSWYQQTPGQGLQFLFEYFSETQRNKGNFPGRFSGRQFSNSRSEMNVSTLELGDSALYLCASSPRGSGNTGELFFGEGSRLTVL.